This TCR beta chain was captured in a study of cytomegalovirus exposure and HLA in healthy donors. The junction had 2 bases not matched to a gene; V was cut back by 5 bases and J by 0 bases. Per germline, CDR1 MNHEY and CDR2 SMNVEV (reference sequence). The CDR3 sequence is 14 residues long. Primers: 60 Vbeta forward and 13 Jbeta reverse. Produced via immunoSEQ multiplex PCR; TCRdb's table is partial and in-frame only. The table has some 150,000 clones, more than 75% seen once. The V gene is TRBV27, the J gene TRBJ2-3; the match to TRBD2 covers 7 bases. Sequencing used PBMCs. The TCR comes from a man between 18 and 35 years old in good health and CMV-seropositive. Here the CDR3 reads CASSASGSTDTQYF. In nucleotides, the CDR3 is TGTGCCAGCAGTGCTAGCGGAAGCACAGATACGCAGTATTTT.